The 14 T cell receptor beta chains below all came from one sample that was sequenced in a study of OX40 agonist ivuxolimab in advanced cancers. Method: immunoSEQ multiplex PCR; TCRdb's copy keeps in-frame clones and lacks some. The sample consists of around 20,000 clones, 77% of them appearing once. Specimen: CD4+ or CD8+ T cells sorted from blood, collected in a trial of the OX40 agonist ivuxolimab. Receptors were obtained from an adult with an advanced solid tumor such as melanoma, head and neck, liver or kidney cancer.

This chain uses TRBV5-5 with TRBJ2-1; TRBD1 matches at 10 bases. Germline-derived CDR1 and CDR2 are SGHKS and YYEKEE (reference sequence). Trimming at V came to 4 bases and at J to 7 bases, leaving 2 bases not matched to a gene. The CDR3 covers 13 residues. The chain's CDR3 is CASSVGQGNEQFF. Here the CDR3 DNA reads TGTGCCAGCAGCGTGGGACAGGGGAATGAGCAGTTCTTC.

In DNA, the CDR3 is TGTGCCATCAGTGAGGGCGCTGGGGCCAACGTCCTGACTTTC. Residues: CAISEGAGANVLTF. The V gene is TRBV10-3, the J gene TRBJ2-6; D not resolved. The CDR3 has 14 amino acids. The V end was cut by 2 bases, the J end by 2 bases, with 4 bases between. Germline V gene data show CDR1 as ENHRY and CDR2 as SYGVKD.

V and J are TRBV19 and TRBJ2-7; TRBD1 matches 9 bases. This CDR3 has 16 residues. The V gene end was trimmed by 3 bases and the J gene end by 1 base; junction bases not matched to a gene: 7. In germline, CDR1 is LNHDA, CDR2 SQIVND (reference sequence). For the CDR3, the DNA is TGTGCCAGTAGTATTGGCTCCGGGACAGGGTCCTACGAGCAGTACTTC. Translation: CASSIGSGTGSYEQYF.

The J gene is TRBJ2-7, the V gene TRBV29-1; 7 nucleotides align to TRBD1. Trimming cost V 2 bases and J 3 bases; bases outside gene matches: 10. Germline V gene sequence: CDR1 SQVTM, CDR2 ANQGSEA. The CDR3 contains 15 residues. The CDR3 nucleotides are TGCAGCGTTGAATACAACGGACAGGCGAACTACGAGCAGTACTTC. Translation gives CSVEYNGQANYEQYF.

This clone rates as large. This chain uses TRBV7-2 with TRBJ1-2, with 8 bases identical to TRBD1. The CDR3 sequence is 16 residues long. V lost 1 base, J lost 8 bases, and 12 bases stayed unmatched. From germline, CDR1 is SGHTA and CDR2 FQGNSA. Written as DNA, the CDR3 is TGTGCCAGCAGCTTAGTGACAGGGGTTGTAGCGCGCGGCTACACCTTC. It is translated as CASSLVTGVVARGYTF.

The V call is TRBV6-5, the J call TRBJ1-2; TRBD1 might be the D (6 bases). Per the germline V gene, CDR1 is MNHEY and CDR2 is SVGAGI. Trimming cost V 6 bases and J 6 bases, with 11 bases left between them. The CDR3 totals 12 residues. CDR3 sequence: CASRREGDGYTF. The CDR3 DNA sequence: TGTGCCAGCAGACGGGAGGGGGATGGCTACACCTTC.

The chain has TRBV27 and TRBJ1-3; the D is unclear. Trimming stripped 4 bases from V and 2 bases from J, with 6 bases between. Germline CDR1 is MNHEY and CDR2 is SMNVEV (reference sequence). The CDR3 sequence is 13 residues long. The DNA of the CDR3 is TGTGCCAGCAGTTCGGGGACTGGAAACACCATATATTTT. This gives the protein CASSSGTGNTIYF.

The chain uses TRBV10-3 and TRBJ1-2; D gene ambiguous. V gave up 0 bases and J gave up 0 bases, with 23 bases separating them. Looked up from germline, CDR1 is ENHRY and CDR2 is SYGVKD. The CDR3 runs 20 residues. The CDR3 spells CAISESTTLNAYHTNYGYTF. For the CDR3, the DNA is TGTGCCATCAGTGAGTCGACTACCCTCAACGCCTATCATACTAACTATGGCTACACCTTC.

J is TRBJ1-3 and V is TRBV9; possibly TRBD1 for D (5 bases). Germline CDR1 and CDR2: SGDLS and YYNGEE. Deletions cut 3 bases from V and 2 bases from J, with 18 bases between. This CDR3 has 17 residues. Here the CDR3 DNA reads TGTGCCAGCAGCGATCGGTCAGGGACTTCACCTGGAAACACCATATATTTT. It yields the protein CASSDRSGTSPGNTIYF.

J is TRBJ1-5 and V is TRBV6-1; TRBD1 agrees at 7 bases. The CDR3 covers 16 residues. CDR1 is MNHNS and CDR2 is SASEGT in the germline V gene. The V segment lost 2 bases and the J segment 2 bases; nucleotides outside the gene matches: 6. This chain's CDR3 is CASSENRGLGNQPQHF. DNA for the CDR3: TGTGCCAGCAGTGAAAACAGGGGCCTCGGCAATCAGCCCCAGCATTTT.

This chain joins TRBV11-2 and TRBJ2-7, with TRBD1 matching 8 bases. With 5 bases clipped from V and 5 bases from J, the junction kept 8 bases outside the gene matches. From germline, CDR1 is SGHAT and CDR2 FQNNGV. This CDR3 comprises 14 residues. The CDR3 DNA reads TGTGCCAGCAGCCCGACGACAGGGGACCACGAGCAGTACTTC. Its translation: CASSPTTGDHEQYF.

This chain links TRBV5-4 with TRBJ2-7, with D possibly matching TRBD2 (7 bases). The CDR3 runs 14 residues. Trimming removed 3 bases from V and 5 bases from J, with 15 bases in between. CDR1 and CDR2 (germline): SGHNT, YYREEE (reference sequence). This chain's CDR3 is CASSWEGGQDEQYF. As DNA, the CDR3 is TGTGCCAGCAGCTGGGAGGGGGGCCAGGACGAGCAGTACTTC. The full variable domain, with the rest looked up from reference TRBV5-4 and TRBJ2-7, is ETGVTQSPTHLIKTRGQQVTLRCSSQSGHNTVSWYQQALGQGPQFIFQYYREEENGRGNFPPRFSGLQFPNYSSELNVNALELDDSALYLCASSWEGGQDEQYFGPGTRLTVT.

This rearrangement joins TRBV7-2 to TRBJ1-1, with 8 bases fitting TRBD1. The germline CDR1 and CDR2 sequences are SGHTA and FQGNSA. The trim removed 4 bases at V and 6 bases at J, leaving 7 bases unmatched. The CDR3 loop spans 14 amino acids. CDR3 region: CASSSLDRAAEAFF. CDR3 bases: TGTGCCAGCAGCTCCTTGGACAGGGCAGCTGAAGCTTTCTTT. The variable domain in full, with the rest retrieved from reference TRBV7-2 and TRBJ1-1, is GAGVSQSPSNKVTEKGKDVELRCDPISGHTALYWYRQSLGQGLEFLIYFQGNSAPDKSGLPSDRFSAERTGGSVSTLTIQRTQQEDSAVYLCASSSLDRAAEAFFGQGTRLTVV.

The chain couples TRBV5-8 to TRBJ2-7; D is perhaps TRBD1 or TRBD2 (5 bases each). V lost 0 bases to trimming and J lost 1 base, with 14 bases between them. The CDR3 is made up of 16 amino acids. CDR1 and CDR2 from the germline V gene are SGHTS and YDEGEE. CDR3 nucleotide sequence: TGTGCCAGCAGCTTGGTCCGGGGCAGGCTATCCTACGAGCAGTACTTC. Translated: CASSLVRGRLSYEQYF.